This T cell receptor (beta chain) appears in the sequencing data of a study of spatial heterogeneity in lung cancer. The CDR3 totals 14 residues. The V gene lost 3 bases and the J gene lost 3 bases, with 11 bases spanning the gap. Germline CDR1 is MNHEY and CDR2 is SMNVEV (reference sequence). Only a few counts were recorded for this clonotype. Unique molecular identifiers, one per molecule, were present on every TCR cDNA molecule. One entry per CDR3 protein results from TCRdb running MiXCR on the 5' RACE reads. This table holds roughly 110,000 distinct CDR3 sequences, 10% to 11% found once. The sample's time point: blood at routine non-recurrence follow-up after resection.

The input for sequencing was PBMCs, taken at follow-up. This rearrangement joins TRBV27 to TRBJ1-2, with D uncertain. The source of this sequence is a female donor with early-stage non-small cell lung cancer. CDR3 DNA: TGTGCCAGCAGTTTGAGGGATCCGTACTATGGCTACACCTTC. It encodes CASSLRDPYYGYTF.